These 20 T cell receptor beta chains originate from one sample sequenced in a study of T cells in Graves' hyperthyroidism and ophthalmopathy. TCR beta CDR3 regions were amplified from RNA. A first-round RT-PCR of the TCR CDR3 used the HTBI primer set. TCRdb re-derived calls from the multiplex PCR reads in MiXCR, one entry per CDR3 protein. Of under 400,000 distinct CDR3 sequences listed, approximately 18% are singletons. The sample was blood. The receptors shown here come from a woman between 40 and 55 years old with Graves' ophthalmopathy.

The chain employs TRBV29-1 and TRBJ2-5; D ambiguous. Trimming shortened V by 4 bases and J by 2 bases, and 8 bases separated the two germline ends. Germline V lookup: CDR1 SQVTM, CDR2 ANQGSEA. The CDR3 contains 12 residues. CDR3 sequence: CSVGRRQETQYF. DNA for the CDR3: TGCAGCGTTGGACGGCGACAAGAGACCCAGTACTTC.

This clonotype appeared many times. V and J are TRBV27 and TRBJ1-1; TRBD1 agrees at 9 bases. The CDR3 loop spans 14 amino acids. After removal of 4 bases from V and 3 bases from J, the junction contained 3 bases not matched to a gene. The germline V gene encodes CDR1 MNHEY and CDR2 SMNVEV (reference sequence). The CDR3 DNA sequence: TGTGCCAGCAGTTCACAGGGGGCCTACACTGAAGCTTTCTTT. Translated: CASSSQGAYTEAFF.

This clonotype was detected many times. The J gene is TRBJ2-1, the V gene TRBV11-2; no definite D call. This CDR3 region has 14 residues. Trimming left V 0 bases short and J 2 bases short, with 5 bases between. Per germline, CDR1 SGHAT and CDR2 FQNNGV. The CDR3 DNA follows: TGTGCCAGCAGCTTAGAGCGAGCCTACAATGAGCAGTTCTTC. This sequence encodes CASSLERAYNEQFF. The entire variable domain, with the rest obtained from reference TRBV11-2 and TRBJ2-1, is as follows: EAGVAQSPRYKIIEKRQSVAFWCNPISGHATLYWYQQILGQGPKLLIQFQNNGVVDDSQLPKDRFSAERLKGVDSTLKIQPAKLEDSAVYLCASSLERAYNEQFFGPGTRLTVL.

The V call is TRBV30, the J call TRBJ1-1, with D perhaps TRBD1 (5 bases). Germline CDR1 is GTSNPN and CDR2 is SVGIG (reference sequence). V lost 3 bases, J lost 7 bases, and 21 bases lay in between. The CDR3 has 15 amino acids. The CDR3 DNA reads TGTGCCTGGAGGTCCTCCGGGGCTCTGGGAGATGAAGCTTTCTTT. Protein product: CAWRSSGALGDEAFF.

This clonotype was counted many times. The gene calls are TRBV18 and TRBJ1-1, with D uncertain. The V end was cut by 2 bases, the J end by 0 bases, with 19 bases between. This CDR3 comprises 18 residues. The germline V gene has CDR1 KGHSH and CDR2 LQKENI. The CDR3 here is CASSPYGHAFSVNTEAFF. Here the CDR3 DNA reads TGTGCCAGCTCACCATACGGCCATGCATTCTCCGTGAACACTGAAGCTTTCTTT.

This clonotype was picked up many times. This may be a read error: a much more frequent sequence differs by one nucleotide. The chain links TRBV30 to TRBJ2-5; 7 bases are a match to TRBD2. This CDR3 region has 11 residues. Germline CDR1 GTSNPN, CDR2 SVGIG (reference sequence). The CDR3 nucleotides are TGTGCCTGGGCGGGGGTAGAGGCCCAGTACTTC. Translating it yields CAWAGVEAQYF.

The chain uses TRBV25-1 and TRBJ2-4, with TRBD1 matching 8 bases. This CDR3 contains 17 residues. The ends lost 3 bases at V and 0 bases at J; junction bases unmatched: 7. The germline V gene has CDR1 MGHDK and CDR2 SYGVNS. CDR3 residues: CASSEWETGVAKNIQYF. The CDR3 DNA reads as TGTGCCAGCAGTGAGTGGGAGACAGGGGTAGCCAAAAACATTCAGTACTTC.

V usage is TRBV29-1 and J usage is TRBJ1-2, with D unresolved. Germline-derived CDR1 and CDR2 are SQVTM and ANQGSEA. The V end lost 4 bases, the J end lost 2 bases, and 11 bases lay between the germline ends. The CDR3 has 13 residues. The CDR3 nucleotides are TGCAGCGTTGCAGGAGACCGAAACTATGGCTACACCTTC. It is translated as CSVAGDRNYGYTF.

This clonotype was counted many times. The chain couples TRBV12-5 to TRBJ2-7; D uncertain. The CDR3 runs to 11 residues. V was shortened by 3 bases and J by 7 bases, with 7 bases between the two germline ends. The germline gives CDR1 LGHNT, CDR2 FRNRAP. DNA for the CDR3: TGTGCTAGTGGTTTACCCTCTGAGCAGTACTTC. Translation: CASGLPSEQYF.

As to this clonotype: A much bigger clone sits one base away, suggesting this may be a read error. The V and J genes are TRBV20-1 and TRBJ2-5; no definite D call. This CDR3 contains 12 residues. Germline V gives CDR1 DFQATT, CDR2 SNEGSKA (reference sequence). CDR3 in DNA: TGCAGAGCTCCCATGGGTACGGAGACCCAGTACTTC. Translation: CRAPMGTETQYF.

V gene TRBV12-3 or TRBV12-4 combines with J gene TRBJ1-1; unclear D gene. The CDR3 length is 16 residues. V lost 0 bases to trimming and J lost 0 bases, with 11 bases between them. The CDR3 loop is CASSLAINVMNTEAFF. CDR3 in DNA: TGTGCCAGCAGTTTAGCTATTAACGTCATGAACACTGAAGCTTTCTTT.

This clonotype appeared many times. The CDR3 protein is CASSLRDIPLKETQYF. CDR3 sequence (DNA): TGTGCCAGCAGTTTAAGGGACATTCCATTAAAAGAGACCCAGTACTTC. V and J are TRBV12-3 or TRBV12-4 and TRBJ2-5; D possibly corresponds to TRBD1 (6 bases). This CDR3 is built from 16 residues. The V and J ends lost 2 bases and 3 bases respectively, with 16 bases between them.

This clonotype has ten or more counts. This chain connects TRBV5-1 to TRBJ2-5; the match to TRBD2 covers 8 bases. The CDR3 covers 15 residues. V lost 4 bases to trimming and J lost 5 bases; unmatched junction nucleotides: 10. Germline assignment: CDR1 SGHRS and CDR2 YFSETQ. The CDR3 region is CASSQTTSGKETQYF. The CDR3 coding sequence is TGCGCCAGCAGCCAAACAACTAGCGGAAAGGAGACCCAGTACTTC.

At least ten counts were recorded for this clonotype. The chain carries TRBV4-2 and TRBJ1-1; no clear D gene. V was cut by 0 bases and J by 5 bases, with 1 base left in between. In germline, CDR1 is LGHNA, CDR2 YNFKEQ. This CDR3 has 11 amino acids. CDR3 residues: CASSQETEAFF. Here the CDR3 DNA reads TGTGCCAGCAGCCAAGAAACTGAAGCTTTCTTT.

This clonotype was observed at least ten times. The chain joins TRBV11-2 to TRBJ2-7, with 7 positions matching TRBD2. CDR1 is SGHAT and CDR2 is FQNNGV in the germline V gene. This CDR3 spans 14 amino acids. Germline trimming cut 3 bases from V and 5 bases from J; bases unmatched to any gene: 7. For the CDR3, the DNA is TGTGCCAGCAGCTTGGGAGGGGCGCTTGACGAGCAGTACTTC. Protein: CASSLGGALDEQYF.

This clonotype was found many times. V usage is TRBV27 and J usage is TRBJ1-5; D is perhaps TRBD1 (6 bases). CDR1 is MNHEY, CDR2 SMNVEV, per germline (reference sequence). The CDR3 spans 15 residues. Trimming shortened V by 4 bases and J by 2 bases, and 12 bases separated the two germline ends. The CDR3 spells CASSWTAGGNQPQHF. The CDR3 DNA sequence: TGTGCCAGCAGTTGGACAGCCGGGGGCAATCAGCCCCAGCATTTT.

This clonotype came up many times. The chain has TRBV30 and TRBJ2-7, with D perhaps TRBD2 (6 bases). CDR1 GTSNPN and CDR2 SVGIG come from the germline V gene (reference sequence). Trimming took off 0 bases at V and 2 bases at J, with 11 bases between the two ends. This CDR3 contains 14 residues. The CDR3 DNA reads as TGTGCCTGGAGTGTGGGGACTTCTACCTACGAGCAGTACTTC. This sequence encodes CAWSVGTSTYEQYF.

Note on this clonotype: The junction departs from germline at one end; a sequencing error may be responsible. CDR3 nucleotides: TGTGCCAGCAGAGGCAGCGTCAATCAGCCCCAGCTTTTT. It specifies CASRGSVNQPQLF. V and J are TRBV12-3 or TRBV12-4 and TRBJ1-5; no firm D call. The CDR3 loop spans 13 amino acids.

This clonotype was recorded at least ten times. The gene calls are TRBV6-2 or TRBV6-3 and TRBJ2-5; possibly TRBD2 for D (6 bases). Deletions cut 2 bases from V and 5 bases from J, with 12 bases between. Germline values: CDR1 MNHEY, CDR2 SVGEGT. The CDR3 contains 14 residues. The CDR3 reads CASSYGGFRETQYF. CDR3 nucleotide sequence: TGTGCCAGCAGTTACGGAGGGTTCCGGGAGACCCAGTACTTC.

This clonotype was recorded many times. V is TRBV7-9 and J is TRBJ2-7; 11 bases are a match to TRBD2. V gave up 6 bases and J gave up 6 bases; unmatched junction bases: 10. The CDR3 is made up of 15 amino acids. Germline CDR1 is SEHNR and CDR2 is FQNEAQ (reference sequence). The CDR3 region is CASSRASGRIVEQYF. In DNA, the CDR3 is TGTGCCAGCAGTAGAGCTAGCGGGAGGATTGTCGAGCAGTACTTC.